The present T cell receptor beta chain was sequenced within a study of blood T cell repertoires in COVID-19. Across the study: The United States, Italy and Spain provided the acute and convalescent COVID-19 samples. The cDNA or gDNA used as material had been derived from T cells, B-cell-depleted T cells, or PBMCs.

Study processing details: Estimation of nucleated cell counts was performed using reference gene primer amplification. Data came from immunoSEQ multiplex PCR; TCRdb stores just in-frame clones and leaves some out. V and J calls and clone size follow that table, whereas D and trimming were derived from the DNA. The sample holds a few hundred thousand clones, approximately 91% seen once. V shed 6 bases and J shed 0 bases, with 9 bases lying between them. The CDR3 has 14 amino acids. The germline CDR1 and CDR2 sequences are MNHEY and SVGAGI. Input material: peripheral blood. This rearrangement joins TRBV6-5 to TRBJ1-5; D is undetermined. The receptor was derived from a woman aged 60-75 years with acute or convalescent COVID-19. This chain's CDR3 is CASSRGASNQPQHF. CDR3 nucleotides: TGTGCCAGCAGCCGTGGAGCTAGCAATCAGCCCCAGCATTTT.